The T cell receptor (beta chain) under discussion was sequenced for a study of early T cells in non-severe SARS-CoV-2 infection. Study information: From unsorted whole blood, bulk RNA was sequenced, and the chains remained unpaired. Notes on the study in general: A preference for anti-spike CD8 responses marked VDJdb matching, which missed private and CD4 specificities.

Concerning this clonotype itself: Its specificity is unknown.

Unique molecular identifiers were attached to individual cDNA molecules. TCRdb reprocessed the 5' RACE reads with MiXCR, giving one entry per CDR3 protein. Of under 40,000 distinct CDR3 sequences in the sample, more than 5.5% are singletons; the top ten hold roughly 4.9%. This clonotype was sampled from an adult who was a healthcare worker with PCR-confirmed SARS-CoV-2 infection or an uninfected control (not recorded which). Material for sequencing was whole blood.

DNA for the CDR3: TGTGCCAGCAGCTCTCTTGACAGCCACAATCAGCCCCAGCATTTT. As protein: CASSSLDSHNQPQHF. V is TRBV7-9 and J is TRBJ1-5; possibly TRBD1 for D (5 bases). CDR1 SEHNR and CDR2 FQNEAQ come from the germline V gene (reference sequence). CDR3 length: 15 residues. Trimming took 4 bases from V and 3 from J, leaving 13 bases between them.